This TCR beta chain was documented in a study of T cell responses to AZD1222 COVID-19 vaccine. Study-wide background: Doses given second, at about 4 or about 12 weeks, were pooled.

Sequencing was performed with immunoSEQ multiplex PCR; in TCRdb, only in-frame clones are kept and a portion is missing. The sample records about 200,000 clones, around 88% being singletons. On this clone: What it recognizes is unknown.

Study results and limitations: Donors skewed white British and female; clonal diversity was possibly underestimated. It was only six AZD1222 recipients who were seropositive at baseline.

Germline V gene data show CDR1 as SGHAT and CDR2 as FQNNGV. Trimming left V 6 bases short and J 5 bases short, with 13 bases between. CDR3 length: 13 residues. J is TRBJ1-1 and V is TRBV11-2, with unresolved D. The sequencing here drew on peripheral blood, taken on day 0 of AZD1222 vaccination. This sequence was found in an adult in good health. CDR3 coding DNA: TGTGCCAGCAGTCCGAGTCGTGTAACTGAAGCTTTCTTT. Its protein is CASSPSRVTEAFF.